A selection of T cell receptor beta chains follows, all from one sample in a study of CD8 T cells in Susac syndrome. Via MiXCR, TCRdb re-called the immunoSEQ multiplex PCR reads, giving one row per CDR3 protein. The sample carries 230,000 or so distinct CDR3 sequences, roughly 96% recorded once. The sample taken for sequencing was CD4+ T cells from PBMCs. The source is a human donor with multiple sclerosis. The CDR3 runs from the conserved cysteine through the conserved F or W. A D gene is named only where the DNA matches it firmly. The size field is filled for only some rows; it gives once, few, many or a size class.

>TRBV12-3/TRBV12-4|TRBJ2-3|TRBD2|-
TGTGCCAGCAGTCCGAGAGGGACTAGCGGGGTTAGCACAGATACGCAGTATTTT
CASSPRGTSGVSTDTQYF
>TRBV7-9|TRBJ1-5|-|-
TGTGCCAGCAGCTTAGACAGCTATAGCAATCAGCCCCAGCATTTT
CASSLDSYSNQPQHF
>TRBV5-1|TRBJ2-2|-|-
TGCGCCAGCAGCACGGGGATAACCGGGGAGCTGTTTTTT
CASSTGITGELFF
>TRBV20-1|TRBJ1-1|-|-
TGCAGTGCTAGAGGAGGGACATCGAACACTGAAGCTTTCTTT
CSARGGTSNTEAFF
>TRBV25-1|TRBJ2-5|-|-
TGTGCCAGCAGTGATTATACCACAGGCCAAGAGACCCAGTACTTC
CASSDYTTGQETQYF
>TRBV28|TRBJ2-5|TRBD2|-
TGTGCCAGCAGTTTGGTATGGCTAGCGGGAGGTGAAGAGACCCAGTACTTC
CASSLVWLAGGEETQYF
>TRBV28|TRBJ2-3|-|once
TGTGCCAGCAGAGGCGGGACAGCTACAGATACGCAGTATTTT
CASRGGTATDTQYF
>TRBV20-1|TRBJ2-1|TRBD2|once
TGCAGTGCTAGAGAGCCTAGCGGGGTGTCATACAATGAGCAGTTCTTC
CSAREPSGVSYNEQFF
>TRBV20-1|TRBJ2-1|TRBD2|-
TGCAGTGCCGGGACTAGCGGGAGGGCTTGGGAGCAGTTCTTC
CSAGTSGRAWEQFF
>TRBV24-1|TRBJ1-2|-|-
TGTGCCACCAGTGATTTGACCGGGAACGGCTACACCTTC
CATSDLTGNGYTF
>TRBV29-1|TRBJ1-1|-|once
TGCAGCGCCAGTGAGATGAACACTGAAGCTTTCTTT
CSASEMNTEAFF
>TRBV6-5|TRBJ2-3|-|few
TGTGCCAGCAGTTATGTTGGACTCGCCGGGGGAGATACGCAGTATTTT
CASSYVGLAGGDTQYF
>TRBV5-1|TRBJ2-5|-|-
TGCGCCAGCAGCCTAGAGGGGACACGTAGAGAGACCCAGTACTTC
CASSLEGTRRETQYF
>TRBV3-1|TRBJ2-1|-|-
TGTGCCAGCAGCCAGGAGAAAGCGGGTAGCATTTTAAGGCAGTTCTTC
CASSQEKAGSILRQFF
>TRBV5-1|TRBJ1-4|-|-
TGCGCCAGCAGCACGGGACGAACTACTAATGAAAAACTGTTTTTT
CASSTGRTTNEKLFF
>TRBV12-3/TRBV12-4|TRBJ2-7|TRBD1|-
TGTGCCAGCAGTTTAGGGCTTGGACGGGACAGGGGCCACGAGCAGTACTTC
CASSLGLGRDRGHEQYF
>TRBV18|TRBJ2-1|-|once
TGTGCCAGCTCACCGAGTAGCGGTGAGCAGTTCTTC
CASSPSSGEQFF
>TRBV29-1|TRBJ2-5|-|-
TGCAGCGTTTGGGGTCTAGGAGAGACCCAGTACTTC
CSVWGLGETQYF
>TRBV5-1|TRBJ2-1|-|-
TGCGCCAGCAGCATAATATACAATGAGCAGTTCTTC
CASSIIYNEQFF
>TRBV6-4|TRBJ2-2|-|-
TGTGCCAGCAGTAAGGAAGAGGGGACCGGGGAGCTGTTTTTT
CASSKEEGTGELFF
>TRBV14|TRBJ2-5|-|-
TGTGCCAGCAGCCAAGTTCGGAGGTGGGGGCAAGAGACCCAGTACTTC
CASSQVRRWGQETQYF
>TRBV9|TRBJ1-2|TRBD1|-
TGTGCCAGCAGCACGACAGGGGGAGGCTATGGCTACACCTTC
CASSTTGGGYGYTF
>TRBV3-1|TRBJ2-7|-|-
TGTGCCAGCAGCCAAGAAGGTGAGGTCCGCCACGAGCAGTACTTC
CASSQEGEVRHEQYF
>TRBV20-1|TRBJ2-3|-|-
TGCAGTGCTAGTGGCAGAACAGATACGCAGTATTTT
CSASGRTDTQYF
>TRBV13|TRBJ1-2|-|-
TGTGCCAGCAGCTTAGAGACGGCCTATGGCTACACCTTC
CASSLETAYGYTF
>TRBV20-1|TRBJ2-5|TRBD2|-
TGCAGTGCTACTTCAAGGACTAGCAAGGAGACCCAGTACTTC
CSATSRTSKETQYF
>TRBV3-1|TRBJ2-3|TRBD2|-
TGTGCCAGCAGCCGGGGGTCGGGGGGAGCTTCCACAGATACGCAGTATTTT
CASSRGSGGASTDTQYF
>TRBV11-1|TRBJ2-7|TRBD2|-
TGTGCCAGCAGCTTGACTAGCGGGATTTACGAGCAGTACTTC
CASSLTSGIYEQYF
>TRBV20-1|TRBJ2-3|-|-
TGCAGTGCTAGAGATGTTAAGCGGCGGAGCGCCGCAGATACGCAGTATTTT
CSARDVKRRSAADTQYF
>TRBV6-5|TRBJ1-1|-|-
TGTGCCAGTAAAGGGGGACTGAACACTGAAGCTTTCTTT
CASKGGLNTEAFF
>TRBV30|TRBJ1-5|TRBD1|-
TGTGCCTGGGCGGACAGGGAGAGTCAGCCCCAGCATTTT
CAWADRESQPQHF
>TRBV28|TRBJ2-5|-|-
TGTGCCAGCAGTTTAGAGGGGAAAGAGACCCAGTACTTC
CASSLEGKETQYF